The 23 T cell receptor beta chains reported below all come from one sample, sequenced in a study of cytomegalovirus exposure and HLA in healthy donors. The PCR contained 60 Vbeta and 13 Jbeta primers. TCRdb keeps only in-frame clones here, not all; method: immunoSEQ multiplex PCR. This sample has 100,000 to 150,000 clones, with about three quarters found just once. The sequencing input was PBMCs. The receptors shown here come from a female donor in good health and CMV-seronegative.

The V and J genes are TRBV6-6 and TRBJ1-1; 7 nucleotides match TRBD1. CDR1 MNHNY and CDR2 SVGAGI come from the germline V gene (reference sequence). The CDR3 consists of 15 residues. Trimming at V came to 0 bases and at J to 8 bases, leaving 9 bases not matched to a gene. In DNA form, the CDR3 reads TGTGCCAGCAGTTACTCGATGGCGGACAGGCCCGAAGCTTTCTTT. Translated: CASSYSMADRPEAFF.

The V and J genes are TRBV5-1 and TRBJ2-5; 7 bases fit TRBD1. Trimming cost V 2 bases and J 1 base; bases outside gene matches: 8. The germline V gene has CDR1 SGHRS and CDR2 YFSETQ. The CDR3 contains 16 residues. The CDR3, as DNA: TGCGCCAGCAGCTTACGACAGGGACGAGCCCAAGAGACCCAGTACTTC. It encodes CASSLRQGRAQETQYF. The full variable domain, rest sourced from reference TRBV5-1 and TRBJ2-5, is KAGVTQTPRYLIKTRGQQVTLSCSPISGHRSVSWYQQTPGQGLQFLFEYFSETQRNKGNFPGRFSGRQFSNSRSEMNVSTLELGDSALYLCASSLRQGRAQETQYFGPGTRLLVL.

The V call is TRBV6-5, the J call TRBJ2-7, with 8 bases that match TRBD1. The junction had 5 bases not matched to a gene; V was cut back by 6 bases and J by 4 bases. The CDR3 extends over 13 amino acids. Germline CDR1 and CDR2: MNHEY and SVGAGI. The CDR3 nucleotides read TGTGCCAGCAGACCCTGGACAGGGTACGAGCAGTACTTC. It yields the protein CASRPWTGYEQYF.

The chain carries TRBV6-5 and TRBJ2-1, with a possible D match to TRBD2 (5 bases). Germline CDR1 and CDR2: MNHEY and SVGAGI. CDR3 length equals 13 residues. Trimming pared 5 bases from V and 8 bases from J, leaving 13 bases between. CDR3 amino acids: CASSPRGGHEQFF. In DNA form, the CDR3 reads TGTGCCAGCAGTCCACGGGGTGGCCATGAGCAGTTCTTC.

This rearrangement joins TRBV10-1 to TRBJ2-7; 9 bases are shared with TRBD1. Unmatched junction bases numbered 5, after V lost 3 bases and J lost 5 bases. From germline, CDR1 is WNHNN and CDR2 SYGVQD (reference sequence). The CDR3 totals 14 residues. The CDR3 reads CASSEGTGFHEQYF. Written as DNA, the CDR3 is TGCGCCAGCAGTGAAGGGACAGGGTTCCACGAGCAGTACTTC.

This chain links TRBV19 with TRBJ1-5; the match to TRBD1 covers 9 bases. V dropped 4 bases and J dropped 5; count of bases not matched to a gene: 6. The V gene's germline CDR1 is LNHDA and CDR2 SQIVND (reference sequence). The length of the CDR3 is 15 residues. The chain's CDR3 is CASSTGQGRYQPQHF. CDR3 in DNA: TGTGCCAGTAGTACCGGACAGGGGCGTTATCAGCCCCAGCATTTT.

The genes are TRBV7-5 and TRBJ2-4; whether TRBD1, the table's D call, matches the DNA was not checked. TRBV7-5 corresponds to a pseudogene. This CDR3 spans 15 amino acids. CDR3 in amino acids: CARSPKDRAKNIQYF. In nucleotides, the CDR3 is TGTGCCAGAAGCCCGAAGGACAGAGCCAAAAACATTCAGTACTTC.

A word on this clone: Compared with germline, one end of the junction differs, possibly owing to a read error. This rearrangement joins TRBV7-9 to TRBJ1-5; no clear D. The CDR3 has 12 residues. The germline CDR1 and CDR2 sequences are SEHNR and FQNEAQ (reference sequence). CDR3 in amino acids: CSSSLEGSPGHF. CDR3 nucleotides: TGTTCCAGCAGCTTAGAAGGTAGCCCCGGACATTTT.

This sequence joins TRBV7-9 and TRBJ2-2, with 8 bases identical to TRBD2. There are 13 residues in the CDR3. J lost 2 bases, V lost 10 bases, and 3 bases had no gene match. CDR1 and CDR2 from the germline V gene are SEHNR and FQNEAQ (reference sequence). DNA for the CDR3: TGTGCCATCGGACTAGCAAACACCGGGGAGCTGTTTTTT. Amino acids: CAIGLANTGELFF.

This clone was counted a single time. Compared with germline, one end of the junction differs, possibly owing to a read error. The DNA for the CDR3 is TGCGCCAGCAGCCAAGACGCGGGAGGGGAAATTACCTACGAGCAGTGCTTC. Translation gives CASSQDAGGEITYEQCF. J is TRBJ2-7 and V is TRBV4-1; 9 bases align to TRBD2. This CDR3 is built from 17 residues. Germline CDR1 is MGHRA and CDR2 is YSYEKL.

In this sample, this clone turned up once. The rearrangement uses TRBV5-1 and TRBJ1-3; TRBD1 agrees at 8 bases. With V trimmed by 6 bases and J by 0 bases, 2 bases remained unmatched. This CDR3 is 14 amino acids long. Germline V lookup: CDR1 SGHRS, CDR2 YFSETQ. The CDR3 reads CASKGQVSGNTIYF. The CDR3 coding sequence is TGCGCCAGCAAGGGACAGGTCTCTGGAAACACCATATATTTT. The full variable domain, in which reference TRBV5-1 and TRBJ1-3 provide the parts outside the CDR3, is KAGVTQTPRYLIKTRGQQVTLSCSPISGHRSVSWYQQTPGQGLQFLFEYFSETQRNKGNFPGRFSGRQFSNSRSEMNVSTLELGDSALYLCASKGQVSGNTIYFGEGSWLTVV.

The V call is TRBV7-2, the J call TRBJ2-7; D may be TRBD1 (6 bases). Trimming stripped 1 base from V and 3 bases from J, with 13 bases between. This CDR3 spans 15 amino acids. Germline CDR1 SGHTA, CDR2 FQGNSA. The CDR3 DNA follows: TGTGCCAGCAGCTTAGGGTCAGGGGCACTCTACGAGCAGTACTTC. Protein product: CASSLGSGALYEQYF.

The chain couples TRBV11-2 to TRBJ2-7; 9 bases fit TRBD1. The CDR3 is 14 amino acids. V gave up 5 bases and J gave up 2 bases; unmatched junction bases: 4. Germline assignment: CDR1 SGHAT and CDR2 FQNNGV. CDR3 loop: CASSRWDRAYEQYF. CDR3 sequence (DNA): TGTGCCAGCAGCCGCTGGGACAGGGCCTACGAGCAGTACTTC. Full variable domain (remainder filled in from reference TRBV11-2 and TRBJ2-7): EAGVAQSPRYKIIEKRQSVAFWCNPISGHATLYWYQQILGQGPKLLIQFQNNGVVDDSQLPKDRFSAERLKGVDSTLKIQPAKLEDSAVYLCASSRWDRAYEQYFGPGTRLTVT.

This chain joins TRBV28 and TRBJ2-1, with D possibly TRBD2 on 6 matching bases. CDR3 length: 15 residues. The germline CDR1 and CDR2 sequences are MDHEN and SYDVKM. Trimming shortened V by 6 bases and J by 3 bases, and 15 bases separated the two germline ends. CDR3 sequence reads: CASRYTSRGYNEQFF. CDR3 coding DNA: TGTGCCAGCAGGTACACTAGCCGTGGCTACAATGAGCAGTTCTTC.

V usage is TRBV14 and J usage is TRBJ1-5; a possible D gene is TRBD1 (5 bases). This CDR3 has 16 residues. The V and J ends lost 1 base and 0 bases respectively, with 10 bases between them. The V gene's germline CDR1 is SGHDN and CDR2 FVKESK. The CDR3 spells CASSQVGASSNQPQHF. The CDR3 DNA is TGTGCCAGCAGCCAAGTAGGGGCGAGTAGCAATCAGCCCCAGCATTTT.

This chain joins TRBV30 and TRBJ1-4, with TRBD1 as a possible D gene (6 bases). V lost 7 bases and J lost 6, with 12 bases in between. This CDR3 is built from 12 residues. The germline V gene has CDR1 GTSNPN and CDR2 SVGIG (reference sequence). CDR3 nucleotide sequence: TGTGCCTTCAGGGGAGAGGATGAAAAACTGTTTTTT. Its protein product is CAFRGEDEKLFF.

This clone was detected once. V gene TRBV18 combines with J gene TRBJ2-2; 7 bases are shared with TRBD1. There are 16 residues in the CDR3. Trimming removed 0 bases from V and 0 bases from J; junction bases left unmatched: 1. Germline V gives CDR1 KGHSH, CDR2 LQKENI. DNA for the CDR3: TGTGCCAGCTCACCACCTACAGGGGCGAACACCGGGGAGCTGTTTTTT. Its protein is CASSPPTGANTGELFF.

This chain joins TRBV4-1 and TRBJ2-7, with 10 nucleotides matching TRBD1. Germline CDR1 and CDR2: MGHRA and YSYEKL. Trimming at V came to 1 base and at J to 4 bases, leaving 7 bases not matched to a gene. CDR3 length: 16 residues. CDR3: CASSQGTGGRSYEQYF. The CDR3 nucleotides are TGCGCCAGCAGCCAAGGGACAGGGGGGCGATCATACGAGCAGTACTTC.

V is TRBV10-3 and J is TRBJ1-1; the match to TRBD1 covers 7 bases. Looked up from germline, CDR1 is ENHRY and CDR2 is SYGVKD. Trimming removed 6 bases from V and 1 base from J; junction bases left unmatched: 5. The CDR3 is 14 amino acids. DNA for the CDR3: TGTGCCATCAGGGGAGACAGGGAGAACACTGAAGCTTTCTTT. Its translation is CAIRGDRENTEAFF.

This clone has just a few counts. V gene TRBV10-3 combines with J gene TRBJ1-2; the match to TRBD1 covers 9 bases. V trimming: 9 bases; J trimming: 2 bases; junction bases outside the gene matches: 7. CDR3 length equals 14 residues. Germline V gene sequence: CDR1 ENHRY, CDR2 SYGVKD. CDR3 protein: CAIQRDRANYGYTF. The CDR3 DNA reads as TGTGCCATTCAGAGGGACAGGGCCAACTATGGCTACACCTTC.

This chain uses TRBV2 with TRBJ2-3; D might be TRBD2 (5 bases). Trimming left V 8 bases short and J 2 bases short, with 14 bases between. CDR3 length: 14 residues. CDR1 is SNHLY, CDR2 FYNNEI, per germline. This chain's CDR3 is CASEGSWVTDTQYF. The CDR3 nucleotides read TGTGCCAGCGAGGGAAGTTGGGTCACAGATACGCAGTATTTT.

This chain connects TRBV6-1 to TRBJ2-7; weak D call: TRBD1 (6 bases). V shed 5 bases and J shed 5 bases, with 19 bases lying between them. Germline CDR1 MNHNS, CDR2 SASEGT. This CDR3 is built from 15 residues. The CDR3 protein is CASSLQLQGFDEQYF. The DNA for the CDR3 is TGTGCCAGCAGTCTTCAACTACAGGGCTTCGACGAGCAGTACTTC.

The chain joins TRBV30 to TRBJ1-1; D gene ambiguous. Germline CDR1 reads GTSNPN; CDR2 reads SVGIG (reference sequence). The germline V and J ends were trimmed by 8 bases and 11 bases, with 27 bases remaining between them. The CDR3 covers 14 residues. The CDR3 spells CAGYSVLKPRGAFF. The CDR3 bases are TGTGCCGGTTACAGTGTTCTTAAACCCCGAGGGGCTTTCTTT.